This T cell receptor (beta chain) emerged from a study of CXCR3-negative and CXCR3-positive naive CD8 T cells. Overall study: The libraries yielded some 130 million TRB reads, about 1.5 +/- 0.3 million each.

Study-level points and caveats: Cryopreservation partially lowered CXCR3 expression, so most assays used fresh PBMCs. Relative to memory CD8+ cells, whose diversity was much lower, both naive subsets had comparably high diversity. CXCR3-positive naive cells carried more hydrophobic TRB CDR3s than CXCR3-negative naive cells did.

UMI-labeled 5' RACE yielded the TRB cDNA libraries. With the 5' RACE reads reprocessed, TCRdb shows one record per CDR3 protein and no DNA. The clone table shows 150,000 to 180,000 distinct CDR3 sequences, with the ten largest holding nearly 0.5%. Every CD8+ subset sample held a few hundred thousand flow-sorted cells, done in triplicate. About this clonotype: As yet, its antigen is unknown.

Germline V gene lookup returns CDR1 LNHNV and CDR2 YYDKDF (reference sequence). CDR3 length: 19 amino acids. The sequenced sample consisted of naive CXCR3+ CD8+ T cells from blood. Subset of the sample: CD45RO-CCR7+CD27+CD95- naive CD8+ T cells expressing CXCR3 (TNR3+). This chain connects TRBV15 to TRBJ2-2; with no DNA, the TCRdb D assignment of TRBD2 cannot be verified. The TCR originated in a human donor in good health. Some clones in this sample may be carry-over from other donors' samples. The CDR3 loop reads CATSLTASGEIPNTGELFF. The full variable domain, with the rest looked up from reference TRBV15 and TRBJ2-2, is DAMVIQNPRYQVTQFGKPVTLSCSQTLNHNVMYWYQQKSSQAPKLLFHYYDKDFNNEADTPDNFQSRRPNTSFCFLDIRSPGLGDTAMYLCATSLTASGEIPNTGELFFGEGSRLTVL.